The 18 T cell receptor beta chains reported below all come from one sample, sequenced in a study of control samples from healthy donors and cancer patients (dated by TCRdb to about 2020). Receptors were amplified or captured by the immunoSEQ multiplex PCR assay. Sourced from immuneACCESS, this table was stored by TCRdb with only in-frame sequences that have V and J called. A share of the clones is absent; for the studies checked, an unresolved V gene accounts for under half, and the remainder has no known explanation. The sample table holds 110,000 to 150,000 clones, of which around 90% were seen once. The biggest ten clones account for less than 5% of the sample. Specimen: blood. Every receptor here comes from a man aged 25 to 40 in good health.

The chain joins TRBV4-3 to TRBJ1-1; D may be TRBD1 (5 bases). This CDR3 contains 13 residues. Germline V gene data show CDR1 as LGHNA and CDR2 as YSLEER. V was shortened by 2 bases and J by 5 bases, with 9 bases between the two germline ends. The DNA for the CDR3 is TGCGCCAGCAGCCAAAACGGGGGAACTGAAGCTTTCTTT. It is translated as CASSQNGGTEAFF.

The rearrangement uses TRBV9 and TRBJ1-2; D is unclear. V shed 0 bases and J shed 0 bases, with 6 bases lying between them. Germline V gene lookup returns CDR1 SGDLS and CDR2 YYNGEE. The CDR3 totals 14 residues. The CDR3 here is CASSVGFSNYGYTF. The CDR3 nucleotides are TGTGCCAGCAGCGTAGGCTTTTCTAACTATGGCTACACCTTC.

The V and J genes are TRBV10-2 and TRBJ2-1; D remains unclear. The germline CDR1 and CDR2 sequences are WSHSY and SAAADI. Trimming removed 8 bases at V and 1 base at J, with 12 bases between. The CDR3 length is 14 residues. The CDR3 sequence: CASRGRLSYNEQFF. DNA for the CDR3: TGCGCCAGCCGTGGACGACTGTCCTACAATGAGCAGTTCTTC.

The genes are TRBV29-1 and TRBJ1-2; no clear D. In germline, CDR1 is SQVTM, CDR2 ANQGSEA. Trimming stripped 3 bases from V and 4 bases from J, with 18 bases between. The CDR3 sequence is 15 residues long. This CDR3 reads CSVDGTGPEVYGYTF. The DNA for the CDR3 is TGCAGCGTTGACGGTACGGGCCCGGAGGTCTATGGCTACACCTTC.

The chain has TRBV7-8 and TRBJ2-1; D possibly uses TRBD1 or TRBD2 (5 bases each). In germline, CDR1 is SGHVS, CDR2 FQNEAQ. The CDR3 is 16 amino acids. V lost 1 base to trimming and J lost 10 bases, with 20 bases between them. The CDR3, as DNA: TGTGCCAGCAGCTTAGAATGGTGGGACGCCAATGGGGAGCAGTTCTTC. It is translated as CASSLEWWDANGEQFF.

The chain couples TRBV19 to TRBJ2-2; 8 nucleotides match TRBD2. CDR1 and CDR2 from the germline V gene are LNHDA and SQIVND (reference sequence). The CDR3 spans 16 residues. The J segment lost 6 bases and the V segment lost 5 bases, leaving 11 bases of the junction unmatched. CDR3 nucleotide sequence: TGTGCCAGTAGTCTCACTCTTAGCGGGGCCCCCGGGGAGCTGTTTTTT. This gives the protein CASSLTLSGAPGELFF.

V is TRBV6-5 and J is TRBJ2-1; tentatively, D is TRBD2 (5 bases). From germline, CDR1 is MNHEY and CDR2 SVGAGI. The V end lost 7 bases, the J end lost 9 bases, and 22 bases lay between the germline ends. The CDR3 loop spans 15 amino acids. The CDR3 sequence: CASTNPRDGVGEQFF. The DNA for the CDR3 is TGTGCCAGCACCAACCCGAGGGATGGGGTGGGTGAGCAGTTCTTC.

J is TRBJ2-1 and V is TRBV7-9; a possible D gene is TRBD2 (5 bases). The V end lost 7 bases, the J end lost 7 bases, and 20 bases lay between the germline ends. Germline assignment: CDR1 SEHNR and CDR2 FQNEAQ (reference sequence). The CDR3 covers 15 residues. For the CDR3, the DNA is TGTGCCAGCACAACATCCGGGAAACTTTTAAATGAGCAGTTCTTC. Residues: CASTTSGKLLNEQFF.

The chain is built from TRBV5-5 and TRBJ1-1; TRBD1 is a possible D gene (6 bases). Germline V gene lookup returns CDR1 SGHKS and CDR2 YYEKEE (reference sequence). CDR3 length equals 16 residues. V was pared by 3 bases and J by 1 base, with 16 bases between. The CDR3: CASSSIQGSQNTEAFF. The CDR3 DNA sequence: TGTGCCAGCAGCTCGATACAGGGTTCCCAGAACACTGAAGCTTTCTTT.

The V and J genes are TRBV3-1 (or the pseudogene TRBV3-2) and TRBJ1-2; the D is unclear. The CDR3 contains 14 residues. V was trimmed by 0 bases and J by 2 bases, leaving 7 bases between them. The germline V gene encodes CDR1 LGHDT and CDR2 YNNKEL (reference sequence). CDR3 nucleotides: TGTGCCAGCAGCCAAGACGAGGGAAACTATGGCTACACCTTC. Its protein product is CASSQDEGNYGYTF.

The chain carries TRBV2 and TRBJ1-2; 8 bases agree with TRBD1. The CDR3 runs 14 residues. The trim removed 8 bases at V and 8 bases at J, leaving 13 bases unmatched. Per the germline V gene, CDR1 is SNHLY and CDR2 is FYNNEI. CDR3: CASSREQGELGYTF. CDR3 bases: TGTGCCAGCTCGAGGGAACAGGGGGAACTAGGCTACACCTTC.

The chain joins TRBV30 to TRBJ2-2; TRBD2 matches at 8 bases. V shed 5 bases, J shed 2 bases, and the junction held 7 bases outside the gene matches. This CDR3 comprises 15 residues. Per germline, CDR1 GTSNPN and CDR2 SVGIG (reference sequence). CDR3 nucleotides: TGTGCCTGGCACCTAGCGGGTTTAAACACCGGGGAGCTGTTTTTT. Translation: CAWHLAGLNTGELFF.

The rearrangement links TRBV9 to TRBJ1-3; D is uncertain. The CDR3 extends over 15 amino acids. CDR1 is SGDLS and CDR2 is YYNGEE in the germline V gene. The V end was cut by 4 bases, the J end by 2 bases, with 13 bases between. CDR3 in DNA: TGTGCCAGCAGCTCCAGAGAGGGTACTGGAAACACCATATATTTT. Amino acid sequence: CASSSREGTGNTIYF.

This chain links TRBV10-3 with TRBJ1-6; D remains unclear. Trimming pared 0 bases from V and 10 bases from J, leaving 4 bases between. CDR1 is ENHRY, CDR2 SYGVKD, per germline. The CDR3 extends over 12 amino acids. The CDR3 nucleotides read TGTGCCATCAGTGAGTCCCAGTCACCCCTCCACTTT. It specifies CAISESQSPLHF.

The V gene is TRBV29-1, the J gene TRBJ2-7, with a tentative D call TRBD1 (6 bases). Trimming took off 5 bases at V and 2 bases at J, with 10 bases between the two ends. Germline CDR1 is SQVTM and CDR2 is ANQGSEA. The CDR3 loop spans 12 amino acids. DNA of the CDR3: TGCAGCGTTACAACAGGGCCCTACGAGCAGTACTTC. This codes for CSVTTGPYEQYF.

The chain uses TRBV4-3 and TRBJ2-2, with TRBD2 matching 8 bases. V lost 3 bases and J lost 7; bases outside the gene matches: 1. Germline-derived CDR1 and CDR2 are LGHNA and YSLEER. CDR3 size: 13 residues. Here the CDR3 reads CASSQRGVGELFF. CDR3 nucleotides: TGCGCCAGCAGCCAGCGGGGGGTCGGGGAGCTGTTTTTT.

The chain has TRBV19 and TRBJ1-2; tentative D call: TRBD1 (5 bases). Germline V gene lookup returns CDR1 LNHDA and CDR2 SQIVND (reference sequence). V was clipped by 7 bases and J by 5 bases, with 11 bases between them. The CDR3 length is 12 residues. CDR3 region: CASTHDRYGYTF. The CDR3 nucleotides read TGTGCCAGTACCCATGACAGATATGGCTACACCTTC.

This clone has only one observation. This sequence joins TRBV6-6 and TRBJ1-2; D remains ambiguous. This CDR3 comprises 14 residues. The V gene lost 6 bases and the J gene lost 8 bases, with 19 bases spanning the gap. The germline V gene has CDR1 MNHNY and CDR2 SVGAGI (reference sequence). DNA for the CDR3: TGTGCCAGCAGACCTTTCGGAAGAGCCCCCGGCTACACCTTC. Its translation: CASRPFGRAPGYTF.